This T cell receptor (beta chain) was sequenced in a study of OX40 agonist ivuxolimab in advanced cancers. Study information: Every patient in dose escalation had hepatocellular carcinoma, melanoma, renal cell or head and neck cancer.

Method: immunoSEQ multiplex PCR; TCRdb's copy keeps in-frame clones and lacks some. The profile shows 55,000 to 70,000 clones, about nine tenths of them singletons. V was shortened by 3 bases and J by 13 bases, with 13 bases between the two germline ends. The germline V gene has CDR1 MGHDK and CDR2 SYGVNS. CDR3 length: 12 amino acids. This sequence joins TRBV25-1 and TRBJ1-5; D is perhaps TRBD1 (5 bases). The receptor's source is an adult with an advanced solid tumor such as melanoma, head and neck, liver or kidney cancer. Sequenced here: CD4+ or CD8+ T cells sorted from blood, sampled in a trial of the OX40 agonist ivuxolimab. CDR3 nucleotides: TGTGCCAGCAGTGATGGATGGGGCGGGCAGCATTTT. This translates into CASSDGWGGQHF.